This is a list of T cell receptor beta chains from one sample in a study of blood T cell repertoires in COVID-19. The data were produced by immunoSEQ multiplex PCR, yet TCRdb's version contains in-frame clones alone and is incomplete. The repertoire consists of more than 30,000 clones, with 90% occurring once and the leading ten covering roughly 1.4%. Input material: peripheral blood. The source is a man aged 60-69 years with active COVID-19. The CDR3 runs from the conserved cysteine through the conserved F or W. The order of the fields is D gene, clone size, V gene, J gene, CDR3 DNA, CDR3 protein. D genes are given only for firm matches. Some rows mark clone size as missing; the rest say once, few, many or name a class of expanded clone.

TRBD1,.,TRBV5-4,TRBJ2-5,TGTGCCAGCAGCCCCAAGGACAGGGGAGAGACCCAGTACTTC,CASSPKDRGETQYF
TRBD1,.,TRBV6-1,TRBJ2-1,TGTGCCAGCAGTGAAATGGGACAGGCCTACAATGAGCAGTTCTTC,CASSEMGQAYNEQFF
.,.,TRBV19,TRBJ2-2,TGTGCCAGTACTTGGCAGAAAAACACCGGGGAGCTGTTTTTT,CASTWQKNTGELFF
.,.,TRBV2,TRBJ2-1,TGTGCCAGCAGTGAAACAGAGTTTAATGAGCAGTTCTTC,CASSETEFNEQFF
TRBD2,.,TRBV7-9,TRBJ2-5,TGTGCCAGCAGCCCCGGACTAGCGGGACAGACCCAGTACTTC,CASSPGLAGQTQYF
TRBD1,.,TRBV28,TRBJ2-7,TGTGCCAGCAGTTTAGCAGGGGGCGGGTCCTACGAGCAGTACTTC,CASSLAGGGSYEQYF
.,.,TRBV10-3,TRBJ2-4,TGTGCCATCAGTGAGTCGAAAGGACTAGCCAAAAACATTCAGTACTTC,CAISESKGLAKNIQYF
.,.,TRBV12-3/TRBV12-4,TRBJ1-1,TGTGCCAGCAGTTTTGGGCTTAATCAAGCTTTCTTT,CASSFGLNQAFF
TRBD1,.,TRBV2,TRBJ2-7,TGTGCCAGCAGACCCGACAGGGCCCAGGGCTACGAGCAGTACTTC,CASRPDRAQGYEQYF
TRBD1,.,TRBV5-1,TRBJ2-2,TGCGCCAGCAGAAGACAGGGGGCTATAGACACCGGGGAGCTGTTTTTT,CASRRQGAIDTGELFF
.,few,TRBV28,TRBJ2-1,TGTGCCAGCAGTTTAGTGCGGCGGGGGCGCTCATACTATACAAATGAGCAGTTCTTC,CASSLVRRGRSYYTNEQFF
.,once,TRBV5-5,TRBJ1-1,TGTGCCAGCAGCTTGTGGGTACCGGGTGCAGCTTTCTTT,CASSLWVPGAAFF
TRBD1,once,TRBV7-8,TRBJ2-4,TGTGCCAGCAGCTTAGTACAGGGGAACATTCAGTACTTC,CASSLVQGNIQYF
.,.,TRBV27,TRBJ1-6,TGTGCCAGCAGTCAAGGCCGGGGGGGCTATAATTCACCCCTCCACTTT,CASSQGRGGYNSPLHF
.,once,TRBV28,TRBJ1-1,TGTGCCAGCAGTTTGGAGGACCCCCGTGACACTGAAGCTTTCTTT,CASSLEDPRDTEAFF
TRBD1,.,TRBV9,TRBJ2-7,TGTGCCAGCAGCCCCTGGGACAGCGCCTACGAGCAGTACTTC,CASSPWDSAYEQYF
.,.,TRBV18,TRBJ2-2,TGTGCCAGCTCACCAGGGACATCGAACACCGGGGAGCTGTTTTTT,CASSPGTSNTGELFF
TRBD1,.,TRBV12-5,TRBJ2-2,TGTGCTAGTGGTCCCCGGACAGGGATCATCGGGGAGCTGTTTTTT,CASGPRTGIIGELFF
.,once,TRBV3-1/TRBV3-2,TRBJ2-5,TGTGCCAGCAGCCAGGGGGCCGGGAAAAAGACCCAGTACTTC,CASSQGAGKKTQYF
.,.,TRBV11-2,TRBJ2-7,TGTGCCAGCAGCTTAGCGAGCAGGTCAGACTACGAGCAGTACTTC,CASSLASRSDYEQYF
.,.,TRBV7-8,TRBJ2-1,TGTGCCAGCAGCCCCCAGCTCATCGGGGACAATGAGCAGTTCTTC,CASSPQLIGDNEQFF
TRBD2,few,TRBV9,TRBJ2-3,TGTGCCAGCAGCGTCATCGGGACTACGTTCACAGATACGCAGTATTTT,CASSVIGTTFTDTQYF
TRBD1,.,TRBV19,TRBJ2-1,TGTGCCAGTAGTATACCCCTACGCCGAGGGACAGGGTCAAGAAATGAGCAGTTCTTC,CASSIPLRRGTGSRNEQFF
.,once,TRBV5-5,TRBJ2-3,TGTGCCAGCAGCTCCTCTATTAGGGGGACAGATACGCAGTATTTT,CASSSSIRGTDTQYF
TRBD1,.,TRBV5-8,TRBJ1-2,TGTGCCAGCAGCGCACGCGGACAGGGGGGATATGATGGCTACACCTTC,CASSARGQGGYDGYTF
.,.,TRBV7-2,TRBJ2-4,TGTGCCAGCAGCTCCGGACCGGGGAACATTCAGTACTTC,CASSSGPGNIQYF
TRBD1,.,TRBV19,TRBJ1-3,TGTGCCAGTAGTGACAGGGCGTACTCTGGAAACACCATATATTTT,CASSDRAYSGNTIYF
.,.,TRBV12-3/TRBV12-4,TRBJ1-1,TGTGCCAGCAGATCCCCGGGTACTGAAGCTTTCTTT,CASRSPGTEAFF
.,.,TRBV4-2,TRBJ2-7,TGTGCCAGCAGCCAAGTCCCCGGGAACGACCAGTACTTC,CASSQVPGNDQYF
.,once,TRBV5-4,TRBJ2-5,TGTGCCAGCAGCTTTGACAGCTCCTCCACAGAGACCCAGTACTTC,CASSFDSSSTETQYF
TRBD1,.,TRBV5-4,TRBJ2-7,TGTGCCAGCAGCCGGGACAGGGGCGAGCAGTACTTC,CASSRDRGEQYF
TRBD1,.,TRBV2,TRBJ1-6,TGTGCCAGCAGGGGACAGGGCCGAAGTTCACCCCTCCACTTT,CASRGQGRSSPLHF
.,.,TRBV10-3,TRBJ1-1,TGTGCCATCAGTGAGGACAGGGAAGCTTTCTTT,CAISEDREAFF
TRBD1,.,TRBV12-5,TRBJ1-2,TGTGCTAGTGGTTTGACAGGGGGTTTGGATGGCTACACCTTC,CASGLTGGLDGYTF
TRBD1,.,TRBV3-1/TRBV3-2,TRBJ1-1,TGTGCCAGCAGCCCACAGGGGCGGAAAGCTTTCTTT,CASSPQGRKAFF
TRBD1,.,TRBV10-3,TRBJ1-3,TGTGCCATCTGGACAGGGATTATCTCTGGAAACACCATATATTTT,CAIWTGIISGNTIYF
TRBD1,.,TRBV6-5,TRBJ1-2,TGTGCCAGCAGCGCCACGACAGGGGGTAACTATGGCTACACCTTC,CASSATTGGNYGYTF
TRBD1,.,TRBV7-8,TRBJ2-3,TGTGCCAGCAGCCTGGACAGAGGGGGCCATACGCAGTATTTT,CASSLDRGGHTQYF
.,few,TRBV12-3/TRBV12-4,TRBJ2-5,TGTGCCAGCAGGAGGGCCCTCCAAGAGACCCAGTACTTC,CASRRALQETQYF
.,.,TRBV6-6,TRBJ1-1,TGTGCCAGCAATCTTCCGGGGGGAGGGAGCACTGAAGCTTTCTTT,CASNLPGGGSTEAFF
TRBD1,.,TRBV9,TRBJ1-1,TGTGCCAGCAGCGCCTCAGGGGGCCAGGAAGCTTTCTTT,CASSASGGQEAFF
.,.,TRBV24-1,TRBJ1-2,TGTGCCACCAGTGAGGAAGGGGTGAACTATGGCTACACCTTC,CATSEEGVNYGYTF
TRBD2,once,TRBV6-2/TRBV6-3,TRBJ2-3,TGTGCCAGCAGTTACGGGGGGGGTGCGCAGTATTTT,CASSYGGGAQYF
.,.,TRBV6-5,TRBJ1-1,TGTGCCAGCAGTTACTCGGAGGGCATTGGGACTGAAGCTTTCTTT,CASSYSEGIGTEAFF
.,.,TRBV5-1,TRBJ2-3,TGCGCCAGCAGACGTCCGGGTGTCACAGATACGCAGTATTTT,CASRRPGVTDTQYF
.,.,TRBV7-8,TRBJ1-4,TGTGCCAGCACACTGGGGCACGCTAATGAAAAACTGTTTTTT,CASTLGHANEKLFF
TRBD1,.,TRBV27,TRBJ2-2,TGTGCCAGCAGTCACAGGACAGGGCGGTTGGCCGGGGAGCTGTTTTTT,CASSHRTGRLAGELFF
TRBD1,.,TRBV9,TRBJ1-4,TGTGCCAGCAGCGTAGAGGGACAGCCTAATGAAAAACTGTTTTTT,CASSVEGQPNEKLFF
TRBD1,once,TRBV27,TRBJ1-2,TGTGCCAGCAGACGATCAGGGGGTAGTTATGGCTACACCTTC,CASRRSGGSYGYTF
.,.,TRBV7-9,TRBJ2-5,TGTGCCAGCAGCTTAGCGCGGGGCGTTGCGGAGACCCAGTACTTC,CASSLARGVAETQYF
.,.,TRBV24-1,TRBJ2-7,TGTGCCACCAGTGACGCCGCAGGGGGGCTCGACGAGCAGTACTTC,CATSDAAGGLDEQYF
TRBD1,.,TRBV3-1/TRBV3-2,TRBJ1-5,TGTGCCAGCAGCTCCAGGGGGCTAAATCAGCCCCAGCATTTT,CASSSRGLNQPQHF
.,.,TRBV4-3,TRBJ1-1,TGCGCCAGCAGCCAAGAAGGGGGTCCTTACAGTGAAGCTTTCTTT,CASSQEGGPYSEAFF
.,.,TRBV7-6,TRBJ1-1,TGTGCCAGCAGCTTGGACACCAACACTGAAGCTTTCTTT,CASSLDTNTEAFF
TRBD1,.,TRBV28,TRBJ1-5,TGTGCCAGCAGTCATGACAGGGGTACCTATAGCAATCAGCCCCAGCATTTT,CASSHDRGTYSNQPQHF
TRBD1,.,TRBV6-6,TRBJ1-6,TGTGCCAGCAGCGATAAGACAGGGCGTAATTCACCCCTCCACTTT,CASSDKTGRNSPLHF
TRBD1,.,TRBV7-2,TRBJ2-2,TGTGCCAGCAGCTCCAGACAGGGGAAGAACACCGGGGAGCTGTTTTTT,CASSSRQGKNTGELFF